This T cell receptor (beta chain) comes out of a study of siplizumab effects on memory and regulatory T cells. Study-level points and caveats: A naive or memory phenotype could not be assigned to roughly 80-95% of the proliferating CD4+ or CD8+ clones. Contribution to the alloresponse seemed major for naive T cells, which also seemed more diverse than memory cells. Treg-derived clones made up an average of roughly 66% of mappable alloreactive CD4+ clones with siplizumab and 25% to 30% in controls.

The data were produced by immunoSEQ multiplex PCR, yet TCRdb's version contains in-frame clones alone and is incomplete. The top ten hold approximately 17% of the sample, which has fewer than 65,000 clones, over 85% seen once. The V gene's germline CDR1 is SGHAT and CDR2 FQDESV (reference sequence). CDR3 size: 13 residues. V lost 0 bases, J lost 8 bases, and 8 bases lay in between. A note on this clone: Its cognate antigen is unknown.

The chain is built from TRBV11-1 and TRBJ2-1, with no clear D. Input material: CD8+ T cells sorted from blood. This receptor was taken from a human donor in good health. In nucleotides, the CDR3 is TGTGCCAGCAGCTTAGCGGGTCGGTATGAGCAGTTCTTC. It encodes CASSLAGRYEQFF.